The entry below describes one T cell receptor (beta chain). Its matching antigen is unknown. Trimming cost V 6 bases and J 6 bases; bases outside gene matches: 8. CDR1 is SGHVS, CDR2 FQNEAQ, per germline. CDR3 length: 14 amino acids. This record belongs to a study of cytomegalovirus exposure and HLA in healthy donors. Whole-study context: Of several hundred genotyped donors, 75% to 90% grouped in the Caucasian-associated ancestry cluster. Overall study results and limits: Per a later analysis, HLA-associated TCR beta chains showed more clonal expansion than other, equally common TCR beta chains. Later analysis suggested most CMV-associated TCR beta chains were HLA-restricted. According to a later analysis, donors in an Asian-associated ancestry cluster reportedly had fewer N-insertions than the roughly 640-donor mean.

Both 60 Vbeta primers and 13 Jbeta primers went into the PCR. Repertoires were generated with immunoSEQ multiplex PCR, while TCRdb's copy carries only in-frame clones and drops some. The data show 120,000 or so clones, around 65% seen once. The TCR was taken from a man aged 18 to 30 in good health and CMV-seronegative. The V and J genes are TRBV7-8 and TRBJ2-4; 7 bases agree with TRBD1. Sequencing input: PBMCs. This CDR3 reads CASRAGGQRNIQYF. Here the CDR3 DNA reads TGTGCCAGCAGGGCAGGGGGACAGAGAAACATTCAGTACTTC. The full variable domain, its missing parts supplied by reference TRBV7-8 and TRBJ2-4, is GAGVSQSPRYKVAKRGQDVALRCDPISGHVSLFWYQQALGQGPEFLTYFQNEAQLDKSGLPSDRFFAERPEGSVSTLKIQRTQQEDSAVYLCASRAGGQRNIQYFGAGTRLSVL.